The 2 T cell receptor beta chains presented below share a single source sample, sequenced in a study of PD-1 blockade in classical Hodgkin lymphoma. TCRdb's table, derived via immunoSEQ multiplex PCR, lists solely in-frame clones and lacks some. The sample gives about 27,000 clones, about 74% of which show up once; approximately 2.6% is in the top ten. Each of the patients experienced relapse following autologous stem cell transplantation, and their brentuximab vedotin exposure differed. Thawed PBMCs underwent magnetic negative selection to yield purified CD4+ T cells. The source was CD4+ T cells from blood, collected at baseline. The receptors come from a human donor with classical Hodgkin lymphoma.

V and J are TRBV6-1 and TRBJ1-3; 8 bases align to TRBD1. From germline, CDR1 is MNHNS and CDR2 SASEGT. The CDR3 length is 15 residues. The trim removed 10 bases at V and 0 bases at J, leaving 8 bases unmatched. Written as DNA, the CDR3 is TGTGCCACCCAGACAGGGGTTAACTCTGGAAACACCATATATTTT. Its translation is CATQTGVNSGNTIYF.

The chain has TRBV19 and TRBJ2-4; TRBD2 aligns across 8 bases. The germline V gene encodes CDR1 LNHDA and CDR2 SQIVND (reference sequence). The trim removed 10 bases at V and 1 base at J, leaving 6 bases unmatched. This CDR3 is built from 14 residues. This chain's CDR3 is CATGGSLAKNIQYF. CDR3 sequence (DNA): TGTGCCACGGGGGGGTCACTCGCCAAAAACATTCAGTACTTC. The full variable domain, its missing parts supplied by reference TRBV19 and TRBJ2-4, is DGGITQSPKYLFRKEGQNVTLSCEQNLNHDAMYWYRQDPGQGLRLIYYSQIVNDFQKGDIAEGYSVSREKKESFPLTVTSAQKNPTAFYLCATGGSLAKNIQYFGAGTRLSVL.